Listed below are T cell receptor beta chains from one sample, sequenced in a study of T cell repertoires in cytomegalovirus infection. Their target antigens are unknown. TCRdb reanalysed the reads using MiXCR and keeps one entry per CDR3 protein. The table records approximately 990,000 distinct CDR3 sequences, 30% to 40% of them present only once. The sequencing used cultured CD8+ T cells from PBMCs, collected from culture after CMV antigen stimulation. The receptors were sampled from a human donor in good health (CMV status not recorded). Some clones in this sample may be carry-over from other donors' samples. Both conserved end residues are trimmed from each CDR3. D genes are given only for firm matches. Expanded clones get a size class; other rows say once, few or many, or leave the size out.

abundance: -; d_gene: TRBD1; v_gene: TRBV20-1; CDR3aa: SARTGESYEQY
abundance: -; d_gene: -; v_gene: TRBV12-3/TRBV12-4; CDR3aa: ASSHVFDGGREETQY
abundance: -; d_gene: -; v_gene: TRBV6-5; CDR3aa: ASRSGQFPLTDTQY
abundance: few; d_gene: -; v_gene: TRBV7-2; CDR3aa: ASSLNRAIFRNTEAF
abundance: -; d_gene: TRBD1; v_gene: TRBV7-8; CDR3aa: ASSLSSGQANTEAF
abundance: -; d_gene: TRBD1; v_gene: TRBV19; CDR3aa: ASSRGTGLANYGYT
abundance: -; d_gene: -; v_gene: TRBV7-9; CDR3aa: ASSTSGVTNEKLF
abundance: -; d_gene: -; v_gene: TRBV4-2; CDR3aa: ASSQASSGYEQY
abundance: -; d_gene: TRBD1; v_gene: TRBV6-6; CDR3aa: ASSSSGTGAGGYT
abundance: many; d_gene: TRBD1; v_gene: TRBV7-2; CDR3aa: ASSPFPRDRQETQY
abundance: once; d_gene: -; v_gene: TRBV24-1; CDR3aa: ATGPGDSNYGYT
abundance: -; d_gene: TRBD2; v_gene: TRBV2; CDR3aa: ASSKGTREYNEQF
abundance: -; d_gene: -; v_gene: TRBV27; CDR3aa: ASSLSGGSTNQPQH
abundance: few; d_gene: -; v_gene: TRBV29-1; CDR3aa: SVSASSGYEQY
abundance: -; d_gene: -; v_gene: TRBV20-1; CDR3aa: SARVLTDYNEQF
abundance: -; d_gene: -; v_gene: TRBV6-2/TRBV6-3; CDR3aa: ASSYPPWEGVNQPQH
abundance: -; d_gene: -; v_gene: TRBV5-5; CDR3aa: ASSLGQDGNTIY
abundance: -; d_gene: -; v_gene: TRBV27; CDR3aa: ASSFLWDPAGEQY
abundance: few; d_gene: TRBD2; v_gene: TRBV7-8; CDR3aa: ATRRTSGGAVSGADTQY
abundance: -; d_gene: -; v_gene: TRBV12-3/TRBV12-4; CDR3aa: ASSLALVSQPQH
abundance: -; d_gene: -; v_gene: TRBV12-5; CDR3aa: ASGSSTREGNNEQF
abundance: -; d_gene: TRBD1; v_gene: TRBV10-3; CDR3aa: AISGGQSSNQPQH
abundance: -; d_gene: -; v_gene: TRBV4-1; CDR3aa: ASSQIHQVEAQY
abundance: -; d_gene: -; v_gene: TRBV25-1; CDR3aa: ASRYGARGGYT
abundance: -; d_gene: -; v_gene: TRBV5-5; CDR3aa: ASSFSGTPWEQY
abundance: many; d_gene: -; v_gene: TRBV7-2; CDR3aa: ASSLVNEQY
abundance: -; d_gene: -; v_gene: TRBV29-1; CDR3aa: SAREIYGYT
abundance: few; d_gene: -; v_gene: TRBV5-4; CDR3aa: ASSFGLTNYEQY
abundance: -; d_gene: -; v_gene: TRBV24-1; CDR3aa: ATSDYRDGAGELF
abundance: -; d_gene: -; v_gene: TRBV6-6; CDR3aa: ANSYSAEALEQY
abundance: -; d_gene: -; v_gene: TRBV15; CDR3aa: ATRVEKTQY
abundance: few; d_gene: -; v_gene: TRBV7-6; CDR3aa: ASSLAPRGRSQPQH
abundance: few; d_gene: -; v_gene: TRBV27; CDR3aa: ASSLPGGIEQY
abundance: -; d_gene: -; v_gene: TRBV25-1; CDR3aa: ASSGGGGNSPLH
abundance: -; d_gene: TRBD1; v_gene: TRBV20-1; CDR3aa: SARQASGQGGSNQPQH
abundance: -; d_gene: -; v_gene: TRBV20-1; CDR3aa: SAREGEQF
abundance: -; d_gene: -; v_gene: TRBV19; CDR3aa: ASSMVGDFSNYGYT
abundance: many; d_gene: TRBD1; v_gene: TRBV5-6; CDR3aa: ASSLLGQGPYEQY
abundance: -; d_gene: TRBD1; v_gene: TRBV2; CDR3aa: ASGDTGAVYEQY
abundance: -; d_gene: TRBD2; v_gene: TRBV7-9; CDR3aa: ASSLAPGRVNEQF